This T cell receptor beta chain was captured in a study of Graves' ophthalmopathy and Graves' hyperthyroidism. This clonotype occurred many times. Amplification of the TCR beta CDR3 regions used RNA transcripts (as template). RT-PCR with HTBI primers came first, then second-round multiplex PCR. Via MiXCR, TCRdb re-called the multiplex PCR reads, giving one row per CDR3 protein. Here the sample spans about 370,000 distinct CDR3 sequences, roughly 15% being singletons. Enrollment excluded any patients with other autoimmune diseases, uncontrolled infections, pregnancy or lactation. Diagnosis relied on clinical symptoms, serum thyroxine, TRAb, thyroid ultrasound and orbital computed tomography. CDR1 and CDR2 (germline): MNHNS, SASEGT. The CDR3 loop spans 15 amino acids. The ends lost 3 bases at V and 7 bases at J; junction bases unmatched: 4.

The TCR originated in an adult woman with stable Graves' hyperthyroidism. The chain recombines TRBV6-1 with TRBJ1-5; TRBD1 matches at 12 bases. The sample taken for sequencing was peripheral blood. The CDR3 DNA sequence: TGTGCCAGCAGTGAGGGGACAGGGGGCGGGCAGCCCCAGCATTTT. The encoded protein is CASSEGTGGGQPQHF.